The rows below give T cell receptor beta chains drawn from one sample of a study of blood T cell repertoires in COVID-19. The assay was immunoSEQ multiplex PCR, and TCRdb's table has in-frame clones only and misses some. The sample has approximately 200,000 clones; 88% are singletons. The sample was peripheral blood. The receptor set was obtained from a woman in her sixties or seventies with acute or convalescent COVID-19. CDR3s include the opening cysteine and the closing phenylalanine or tryptophan. The D gene is left open where the match is weak. Size tells how often a clone was seen (once, few, many) or the class of an expanded clone, and some rows leave it out.

cdr3_length j_call clone_size v_call d_call cdr3_aa cdr3_nt
14 TRBJ2-2 once TRBV7-2 - CASRLATNSGELFF TGTGCCAGCAGGCTAGCGACCAATTCCGGGGAGCTGTTTTTT
15 TRBJ1-4 - TRBV27 - CASSGAGTTNEKLFF TGTGCCAGCAGTGGGGCAGGGACAACTAATGAAAAACTGTTTTTT
14 TRBJ1-2 - TRBV19 TRBD1 CASSIRGQYYGYTF TGTGCCAGTAGTATAAGGGGGCAATACTATGGCTACACCTTC
13 TRBJ1-2 - TRBV12-3/TRBV12-4 TRBD1 CASSFYRDSSYTF TGTGCCAGCAGTTTTTACCGGGACAGCAGCTACACCTTC
14 TRBJ1-1 once TRBV19 - CASNFLWGTTEAFF TGTGCCAGTAATTTCCTCTGGGGCACCACTGAAGCTTTCTTT
13 TRBJ2-7 - TRBV27 - CASSLGLRSEQYF TGTGCCAGCAGCCTCGGACTACGGAGCGAGCAGTACTTC
16 TRBJ2-1 - TRBV5-1 - CASSLSPDRVYNEQFF TGCGCCAGCAGCTTGAGCCCGGACAGAGTCTACAATGAGCAGTTCTTC
16 TRBJ2-3 once TRBV5-1 TRBD2 CASSGASGGAIDTQYF TGCGCCAGCAGCGGAGCTAGCGGGGGGGCCATAGATACGCAGTATTTT
15 TRBJ2-2 - TRBV28 - CASSLGGQNTGELFF TGTGCCAGCAGCTTGGGTGGGCAGAACACCGGGGAGCTGTTTTTT
18 TRBJ2-3 - TRBV7-9 TRBD2 CASSLVGISGGASDTQYF TGTGCCAGCAGCTTAGTTGGTATTAGCGGGGGGGCATCAGATACGCAGTATTTT
14 TRBJ2-2 - TRBV29-1 TRBD2 CSVGLAIDTGELFF TGCAGCGTGGGACTAGCGATTGACACCGGGGAGCTGTTTTTT
12 TRBJ2-7 - TRBV19 TRBD2 CASRGLDYEQYF TGTGCCAGTAGGGGACTAGACTACGAGCAGTACTTC
12 TRBJ2-5 - TRBV5-1 - CASSTNQETQYF TGCGCCAGCAGCACAAACCAAGAGACCCAGTACTTC